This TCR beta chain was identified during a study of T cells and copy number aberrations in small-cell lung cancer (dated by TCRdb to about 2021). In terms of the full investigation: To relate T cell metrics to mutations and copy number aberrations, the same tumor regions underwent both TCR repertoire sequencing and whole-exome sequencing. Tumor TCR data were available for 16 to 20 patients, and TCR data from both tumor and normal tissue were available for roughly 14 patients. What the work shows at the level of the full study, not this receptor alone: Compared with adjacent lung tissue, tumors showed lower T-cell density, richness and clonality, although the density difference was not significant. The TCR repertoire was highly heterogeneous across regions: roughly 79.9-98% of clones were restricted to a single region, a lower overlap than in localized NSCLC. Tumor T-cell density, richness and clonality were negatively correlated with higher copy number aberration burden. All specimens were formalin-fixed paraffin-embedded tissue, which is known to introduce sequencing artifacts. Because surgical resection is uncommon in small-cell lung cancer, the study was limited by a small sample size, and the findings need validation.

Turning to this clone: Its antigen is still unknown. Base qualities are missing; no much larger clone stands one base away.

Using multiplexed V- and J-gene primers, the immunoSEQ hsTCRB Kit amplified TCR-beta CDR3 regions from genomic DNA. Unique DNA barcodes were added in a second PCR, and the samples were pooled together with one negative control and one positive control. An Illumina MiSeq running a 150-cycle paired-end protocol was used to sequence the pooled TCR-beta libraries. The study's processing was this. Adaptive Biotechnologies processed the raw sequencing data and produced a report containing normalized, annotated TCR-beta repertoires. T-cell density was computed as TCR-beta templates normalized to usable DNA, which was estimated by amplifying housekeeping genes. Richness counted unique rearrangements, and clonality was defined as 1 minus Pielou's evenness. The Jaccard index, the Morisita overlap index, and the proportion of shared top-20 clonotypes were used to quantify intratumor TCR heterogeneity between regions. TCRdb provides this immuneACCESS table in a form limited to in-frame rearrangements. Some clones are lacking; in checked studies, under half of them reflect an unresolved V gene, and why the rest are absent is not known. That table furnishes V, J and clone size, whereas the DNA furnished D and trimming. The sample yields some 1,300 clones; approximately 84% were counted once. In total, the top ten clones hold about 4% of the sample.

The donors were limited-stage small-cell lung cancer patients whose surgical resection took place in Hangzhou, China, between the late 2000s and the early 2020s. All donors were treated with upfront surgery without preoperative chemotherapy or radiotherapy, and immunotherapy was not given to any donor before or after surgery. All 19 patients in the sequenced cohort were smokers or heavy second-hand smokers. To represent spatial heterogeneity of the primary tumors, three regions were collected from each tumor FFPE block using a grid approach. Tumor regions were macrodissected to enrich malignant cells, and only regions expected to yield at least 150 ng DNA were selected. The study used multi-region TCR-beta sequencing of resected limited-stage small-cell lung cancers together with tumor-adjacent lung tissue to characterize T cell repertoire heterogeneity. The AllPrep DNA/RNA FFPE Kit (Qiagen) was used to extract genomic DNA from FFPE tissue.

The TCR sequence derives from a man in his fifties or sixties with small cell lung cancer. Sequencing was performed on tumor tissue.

Read as DNA, the sequence is TGTGCCAGCACCTTAATAGGGGACAGGGGGGAGGGCTACACCTTC. This sequence encodes CASTLIGDRGEGYTF. The rearranged chain carries TRBV6-5 and TRBJ1-2; TRBD1 fits 11 bases in the junction. The germline V gene sets CDR1 to MNHEY and CDR2 to SVGAGI. Measured from the cysteine to the phenylalanine, the CDR3 is 15 residues long. CDR3 DNA is the only sequence kept; it has 45 bases, read in frame from the first base. V is trimmed back by 7 bases and J by 8 bases, and the junction contains 12 bases that no gene match accounts for.